The 28 T cell receptor beta chains presented below share a single source sample, sequenced in a study of blood T cell repertoires in COVID-19. TCRdb's copy holds only in-frame clones and misses some; the assay was immunoSEQ multiplex PCR. The sample records over 100,000 clones, about four fifths being singletons. Sequencing input: peripheral blood. These receptors were taken from a woman aged 80 or over with acute or convalescent COVID-19.

This chain links TRBV27 with TRBJ2-2, with 12 bases matching TRBD2. Germline V CDR1 and CDR2: MNHEY, SMNVEV (reference sequence). J was trimmed by 3 bases and V by 3 bases; bases with no gene match: 5. This CDR3 region has 17 residues. The CDR3 protein is CASSLVLAGGHTGELFF. In nucleotides, the CDR3 is TGTGCCAGCAGTTTGGTCCTAGCGGGGGGGCACACCGGGGAGCTGTTTTTT.

V usage is TRBV24-1 and J usage is TRBJ1-5; D remains unclear. The CDR3 loop spans 14 amino acids. Germline-derived CDR1 and CDR2 are KGHDR and SFDVKD. Trimming cost V 7 bases and J 1 base, with 10 bases left between them. This CDR3 reads CATSRDNSNQPQHF. The CDR3 nucleotides are TGTGCCACCAGCCGTGACAACAGCAATCAGCCCCAGCATTTT.

The DNA for the CDR3 is TGTGCCAGCAGTGATTACGGGACTAGCAATGAGCAGTTCTTC. Translation gives CASSDYGTSNEQFF. This rearrangement joins TRBV28 to TRBJ2-1; 8 bases fit TRBD2. The CDR3 length is 14 residues. The germline CDR1 and CDR2 sequences are MDHEN and SYDVKM. With 5 bases clipped from V and 6 bases from J, the junction kept 6 bases outside the gene matches.

The genes are TRBV4-3 and TRBJ2-7; TRBD2 matches at 12 bases. V gave up 0 bases and J gave up 0 bases; unmatched junction bases: 9. This CDR3 is built from 19 residues. CDR1 and CDR2 (germline): LGHNA, YSLEER. CDR3 DNA: TGCGCCAGCAGCCAAGAATACATACTAGCGGGAGGTGCCTCCTACGAGCAGTACTTC. Translation: CASSQEYILAGGASYEQYF.

This chain connects TRBV29-1 to TRBJ2-1, with TRBD1 matching 10 bases. CDR1 SQVTM and CDR2 ANQGSEA come from the germline V gene. CDR3 length: 12 amino acids. The junction had 4 bases not matched to a gene; V was cut back by 0 bases and J by 14 bases. CDR3 DNA: TGCAGCGTTGAAGACTGGGACAGGGGAAAGTTCTTC. Translating it yields CSVEDWDRGKFF.

The CDR3 DNA reads as TGTGCCAGCAGTTATGGACAGGCCAGGAGTAGCTATGGCTACACCTTC. Translated, it gives CASSYGQARSSYGYTF. The chain employs TRBV6-6 and TRBJ1-2, with 7 bases fitting TRBD1. The germline V gene encodes CDR1 MNHNY and CDR2 SVGAGI (reference sequence). Losses at the gene ends were 3 bases for V and 4 bases for J; bases not matched to a gene: 11. The CDR3 is made up of 16 amino acids.

The rearrangement uses TRBV4-3 and TRBJ1-6, with D possibly TRBD1 on 6 matching bases. With 6 bases removed from V and 5 bases from J, the gap between germline ends came to 14 bases. The CDR3 covers 15 residues. Germline V gene data show CDR1 as LGHNA and CDR2 as YSLEER. The CDR3 DNA reads as TGCGCCAGCAGTCAACAGGGTGGCAATAATTCACCCCTCCACTTT. Its protein is CASSQQGGNNSPLHF.

This clone was seen a few times. Here the CDR3 DNA reads TGTGCTAGTGGTTTGGTACGTCGCGGGGGGATCGTTGTCCCAGATACGCAGTATTTT. Protein: CASGLVRRGGIVVPDTQYF. The chain is built from TRBV12-5 and TRBJ2-3; 8 bases align to TRBD2. The CDR3 is 19 amino acids. The V gene end was trimmed by 0 bases and the J gene end by 4 bases; junction bases not matched to a gene: 15. Germline-derived CDR1 and CDR2 are LGHNT and FRNRAP. The complete variable domain, with remaining parts taken from reference TRBV12-5 and TRBJ2-3, reads DARVTQTPRHKVTEMGQEVTMRCQPILGHNTVFWYRQTMMQGLELLAYFRNRAPLDDSGMPKDRFSAEMPDATLATLKIQPSEPRDSAVYFCASGLVRRGGIVVPDTQYFGPGTRLTVL.

This chain connects TRBV9 to TRBJ1-1; perhaps TRBD1 as D (5 bases). The V and J ends lost 0 bases and 5 bases respectively, with 11 bases between them. The CDR3 has 14 residues. Germline V gives CDR1 SGDLS, CDR2 YYNGEE. In DNA form, the CDR3 reads TGTGCCAGCAGCGTAGCGCCAGGGCATACTGAAGCTTTCTTT. Its translation is CASSVAPGHTEAFF.

The chain recombines TRBV5-6 with TRBJ2-3, with 9 nucleotides matching TRBD2. The CDR3 consists of 16 residues. Germline CDR1 SGHDT, CDR2 YYEEEE. V lost 4 bases and J lost 8; bases outside the gene matches: 14. CDR3 coding DNA: TGTGCCAGCAGCGGGGAGGTAGTAGCGGGGGCAGTTACGCAGTATTTT. Its protein is CASSGEVVAGAVTQYF.

The chain links TRBV19 to TRBJ2-7; 8 positions match TRBD1. The germline V gene encodes CDR1 LNHDA and CDR2 SQIVND (reference sequence). Trimming at V came to 5 bases and at J to 3 bases, leaving 6 bases not matched to a gene. The CDR3 is 14 residues long. Here the CDR3 DNA reads TGTGCCAGTAGTTCACAGGGGGACTTCTACGAGCAGTACTTC. Its protein product is CASSSQGDFYEQYF. The whole variable domain, filled in from reference TRBV19 and TRBJ2-7, reads DGGITQSPKYLFRKEGQNVTLSCEQNLNHDAMYWYRQDPGQGLRLIYYSQIVNDFQKGDIAEGYSVSREKKESFPLTVTSAQKNPTAFYLCASSSQGDFYEQYFGPGTRLTVT.

The rearrangement joins TRBV25-1 to TRBJ2-1, with no clear D. CDR1 MGHDK and CDR2 SYGVNS come from the germline V gene. The CDR3 length is 16 residues. Trimming took off 2 bases at V and 4 bases at J, with 15 bases between the two ends. The CDR3 here is CASSEGNLLVYNEQFF. The CDR3, as DNA: TGTGCCAGCAGTGAAGGTAACCTCTTAGTGTACAATGAGCAGTTCTTC.

This chain connects TRBV9 to TRBJ2-5, with 9 bases aligning to TRBD2. V shed 1 base and J 5 bases; nucleotides not matched to a gene: 9. Germline V gene lookup returns CDR1 SGDLS and CDR2 YYNGEE. This CDR3 region has 16 residues. In DNA form, the CDR3 reads TGTGCCAGCAGCGTAACCGGCGGGGGGGCCGCGGAGACCCAGTACTTC. It translates to CASSVTGGGAAETQYF.

V gene TRBV30 combines with J gene TRBJ1-1; possible D gene TRBD1, 5 bases. The CDR3 totals 13 residues. In germline, CDR1 is GTSNPN, CDR2 SVGIG (reference sequence). Trimming removed 4 bases at V and 1 base at J, with 10 bases between. CDR3 loop: CAWKGRRNTEAFF. In nucleotides, the CDR3 is TGTGCCTGGAAGGGGAGGCGGAACACTGAAGCTTTCTTT.

This clone was observed a few times. This rearrangement joins TRBV29-1 to TRBJ1-1; D call uncertain. V was shortened by 5 bases and J by 1 base, with 14 bases between the two germline ends. Germline loops: CDR1 SQVTM, CDR2 ANQGSEA. This CDR3 is 14 amino acids long. CDR3 sequence: CSVWPGPTNTEAFF. As DNA, the CDR3 is TGCAGCGTTTGGCCGGGTCCGACGAACACTGAAGCTTTCTTT.

The V call is TRBV28, the J call TRBJ1-2, with TRBD1 identical over 10 bases. Germline CDR1 MDHEN, CDR2 SYDVKM. CDR3 length equals 16 residues. Losses at the gene ends were 6 bases for V and 7 bases for J; bases not matched to a gene: 14. The CDR3 loop is CASSSPGMTGGAGYTF. In nucleotides, the CDR3 is TGTGCCAGCAGCTCCCCCGGCATGACAGGGGGCGCTGGCTACACCTTC.

The chain joins TRBV2 to TRBJ1-4; no reliable D call. Germline assignment: CDR1 SNHLY and CDR2 FYNNEI. V was trimmed by 7 bases and J by 0 bases, leaving 15 bases between them. The CDR3 totals 16 residues. CDR3 protein: CASTREQSATNEKLFF. The CDR3 DNA follows: TGTGCCAGCACCCGGGAACAGTCCGCAACTAATGAAAAACTGTTTTTT. The variable domain in full, with the rest retrieved from reference TRBV2 and TRBJ1-4, is EPEVTQTPSHQVTQMGQEVILRCVPISNHLYFYWYRQILGQKVEFLVSFYNNEISEKSEIFDDQFSVERPDGSNFTLKIRSTKLEDSAMYFCASTREQSATNEKLFFGSGTQLSVL.

V is TRBV5-1 and J is TRBJ1-2, with D perhaps TRBD1 (5 bases). This CDR3 has 14 residues. V lost 1 base to trimming and J lost 6 bases, with 13 bases between them. The germline V gene encodes CDR1 SGHRS and CDR2 YFSETQ. In nucleotides, the CDR3 is TGCGCCAGCAGCTTGTCGGGGGGGACTAATGGCTACACCTTC. Translating it yields CASSLSGGTNGYTF. Full variable domain (rest looked up from reference TRBV5-1 and TRBJ1-2): KAGVTQTPRYLIKTRGQQVTLSCSPISGHRSVSWYQQTPGQGLQFLFEYFSETQRNKGNFPGRFSGRQFSNSRSEMNVSTLELGDSALYLCASSLSGGTNGYTFGSGTRLTVV.

The rearrangement links TRBV7-2 to TRBJ2-1; 12 bases are shared with TRBD1. The V and J ends lost 1 base and 6 bases, in that order; junction bases with no gene match: 10. The CDR3 consists of 18 residues. Germline lookup yields CDR1 SGHTA and CDR2 FQGNSA. This CDR3 is CASSLVLVGQGAPNEQFF. CDR3 DNA: TGTGCCAGCAGCTTAGTATTAGTGGGACAGGGGGCGCCCAATGAGCAGTTCTTC.

The chain links TRBV9 to TRBJ2-2; D gene ambiguous. CDR3 length: 16 residues. Germline CDR1 is SGDLS and CDR2 is YYNGEE. V was pared by 1 base and J by 3 bases, with 13 bases between. The CDR3 spells CASSVLAESHTGELFF. DNA of the CDR3: TGTGCCAGCAGCGTATTGGCAGAATCCCACACCGGGGAGCTGTTTTTT. Full variable domain (outside the CDR3, taken from reference TRBV9 and TRBJ2-2): DSGVTQTPKHLITATGQRVTLRCSPRSGDLSVYWYQQSLDQGLQFLIQYYNGEERAKGNILERFSAQQFPDLHSELNLSSLELGDSALYFCASSVLAESHTGELFFGEGSRLTVL.

A note on this clone: This sample includes further DNA sequences coding for the same CDR3. This chain joins TRBV19 and TRBJ1-5, with 7 bases that match TRBD1. CDR1 is LNHDA and CDR2 is SQIVND in the germline V gene (reference sequence). CDR3 length: 14 amino acids. The J segment lost 7 bases and the V segment lost 3 bases, leaving 6 bases of the junction unmatched. The CDR3, as DNA: TGTGCCAGTAGTATGACAGGGAACGGGCAGCCCCAGCATTTT. The encoded protein is CASSMTGNGQPQHF.

A single count supports this clone. V usage is TRBV5-6 and J usage is TRBJ1-3, with TRBD1 matching over 8 bases. The CDR3 runs to 17 residues. CDR1 is SGHDT and CDR2 is YYEEEE in the germline V gene. V shed 4 bases and J 0 bases; nucleotides not matched to a gene: 9. The CDR3 coding sequence is TGTGCCAGCAGCGACCGGACAGGGCCGAGCTCTGGAAACACCATATATTTT. It encodes CASSDRTGPSSGNTIYF.

This clone was recorded only once. The rearrangement joins TRBV29-1 to TRBJ2-7, with D perhaps TRBD1 (6 bases). Trimming pared 8 bases from V and 2 bases from J, leaving 13 bases between. Germline V lookup: CDR1 SQVTM, CDR2 ANQGSEA. The CDR3 length is 12 residues. The CDR3 nucleotides are TGCAGCTCCGGGACAAGCCCCTACGAGCAGTACTTC. Protein product: CSSGTSPYEQYF.

The chain recombines TRBV24-1 with TRBJ1-2; 9 bases line up with TRBD1. The CDR3 consists of 15 residues. Per germline, CDR1 KGHDR and CDR2 SFDVKD. Germline trimming cut 4 bases from V and 7 bases from J; bases unmatched to any gene: 9. The CDR3 sequence is CATSDSTGGGGGYTF. CDR3 in DNA: TGTGCCACCAGTGACTCGACAGGGGGAGGCGGTGGCTACACCTTC.

CDR3 bases: TGTGCCAGCAGTATAGCGGGACAGGGGGTTATAGATACGCAGTATTTT. This gives the protein CASSIAGQGVIDTQYF. V is TRBV28 and J is TRBJ2-3; 11 bases line up with TRBD1. The CDR3 extends over 16 amino acids. V shed 5 bases, J shed 5 bases, and the junction held 9 bases outside the gene matches. Germline values: CDR1 MDHEN, CDR2 SYDVKM. Looking up the rest from reference TRBV28 and TRBJ2-3 gives the full variable domain: DVKVTQSSRYLVKRTGEKVFLECVQDMDHENMFWYRQDPGLGLRLIYFSYDVKMKEKGDIPEGYSVSREKKERFSLILESASTNQTSMYLCASSIAGQGVIDTQYFGPGTRLTVL.

The chain links TRBV7-3 to TRBJ2-3; D unclear. With 5 bases removed from V and 2 bases from J, the gap between germline ends came to 8 bases. CDR3 length: 13 amino acids. Germline CDR1 reads SGHTA; CDR2 reads FQGTGA. As DNA, the CDR3 is TGTGCCAGCAGCCCTACCCCCACAGATACGCAGTATTTT. Protein: CASSPTPTDTQYF.

The V gene is TRBV4-3, the J gene TRBJ2-1, with 7 bases lining up with TRBD2. This CDR3 comprises 18 residues. From germline, CDR1 is LGHNA and CDR2 YSLEER. The V gene end was trimmed by 1 base and the J gene end by 2 bases; junction bases not matched to a gene: 11. CDR3 DNA sequence: TGCGCCAGCAGCCAAGGGGCTAGCGGAATAACTACCTACAATGAGCAGTTCTTC. This sequence encodes CASSQGASGITTYNEQFF.

The table lists this clone with a few counts. The rearrangement links TRBV30 to TRBJ1-4, with 7 bases fitting TRBD1. Germline values: CDR1 GTSNPN, CDR2 SVGIG (reference sequence). This CDR3 is built from 12 residues. The ends lost 7 bases at V and 5 bases at J; junction bases unmatched: 4. For the CDR3, the DNA is TGTGCCTCCTACAGGGGAAATGAAAAACTGTTTTTT. Its translation: CASYRGNEKLFF. The full variable domain, with the rest looked up from reference TRBV30 and TRBJ1-4, is SQTIHQWPATLVQPVGSPLSLECTVEGTSNPNLYWYRQAAGRGLQLLFYSVGIGQISSEVPQNLSASRPQDRQFILSSKKLLLSDSGFYLCASYRGNEKLFFGSGTQLSVL.